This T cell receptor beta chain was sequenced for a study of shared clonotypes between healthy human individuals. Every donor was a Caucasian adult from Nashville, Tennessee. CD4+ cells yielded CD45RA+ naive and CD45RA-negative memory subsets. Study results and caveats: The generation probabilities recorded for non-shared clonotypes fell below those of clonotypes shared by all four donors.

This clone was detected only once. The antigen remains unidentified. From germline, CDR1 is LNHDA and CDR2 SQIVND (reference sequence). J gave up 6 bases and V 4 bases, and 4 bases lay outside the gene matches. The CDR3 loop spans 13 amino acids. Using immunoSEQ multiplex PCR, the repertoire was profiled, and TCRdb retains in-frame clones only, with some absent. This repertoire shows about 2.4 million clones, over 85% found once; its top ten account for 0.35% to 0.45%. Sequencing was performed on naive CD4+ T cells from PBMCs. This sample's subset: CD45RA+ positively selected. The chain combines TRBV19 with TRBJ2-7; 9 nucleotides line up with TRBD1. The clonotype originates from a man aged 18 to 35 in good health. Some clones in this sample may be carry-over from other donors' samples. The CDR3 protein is CASSSRQGGEQYF. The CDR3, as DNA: TGTGCCAGTAGTAGCCGACAGGGGGGCGAGCAGTACTTC.